A single count supports the clone carrying this T cell receptor beta chain. Its specificity is unknown. This specimen belongs to a study of cytomegalovirus exposure and HLA in healthy donors. Study findings and constraints: The study put about 180 TCR beta chains on its list as cytomegalovirus-associated. Researchers had no immune exposure information except CMV serostatus available. In a later analysis, TCR beta V- and J-gene trimming showed a link to a missense DCLRE1C variant.

PCR used 60 Vbeta primers and 13 Jbeta primers. Method: immunoSEQ multiplex PCR; TCRdb's copy keeps in-frame clones and lacks some. The table includes some 95,000 clones, around four fifths detected once. This clonotype was obtained from a woman aged 40 to 50 in good health and CMV-seronegative. Input material: PBMCs.

This CDR3 reads CASSYPGFSQPQHF. In DNA form, the CDR3 reads TGTGCCAGCAGTTACCCAGGGTTTTCTCAGCCCCAGCATTTT. This chain connects TRBV6-6 to TRBJ1-5, with a possible D match to TRBD1 (5 bases). The V end was cut by 2 bases, the J end by 6 bases, with 11 bases between. The CDR3 contains 14 residues. Germline CDR1 is MNHNY and CDR2 is SVGAGI (reference sequence).